Listed below are T cell receptor beta chains from one sample, sequenced in a study of immune cell composition in non-small cell lung cancer. Assay used: immunoSEQ multiplex PCR; TCRdb lists only in-frame clones, some missing. Of about 13,000 clones in the sample, approximately 70% are singletons; the top ten hold around 15%. The specimen sequenced was lung tumor tissue. All receptors come from a human donor with non-small cell lung cancer. Both conserved end residues are part of each CDR3. The order of the fields is J gene, CDR3 length, clone size, D gene, V gene, CDR3 protein, CDR3 DNA. The D gene is left open where the match is weak. Size tells how often a clone was seen (once, few, many) or the class of an expanded clone, and some rows leave it out.

j_call: TRBJ1-2; cdr3_length: 13; clone_size: NA; d_call: NA; v_call: TRBV13; cdr3_aa: CASSSRGGVGYTF; cdr3_nt: TGTGCCAGCAGCTCTAGGGGGGGGGTCGGCTACACCTTC
j_call: TRBJ2-7; cdr3_length: 14; clone_size: once; d_call: TRBD1; v_call: TRBV30; cdr3_aa: CAWSPGTGTYEQYF; cdr3_nt: TGTGCCTGGAGTCCAGGGACAGGTACCTACGAGCAGTACTTC
j_call: TRBJ1-6; cdr3_length: 14; clone_size: few; d_call: NA; v_call: TRBV5-1; cdr3_aa: CASSSDSRNSPLHF; cdr3_nt: TGCGCCAGCAGCTCTGACAGTAGGAATTCACCCCTCCACTTT
j_call: TRBJ1-2; cdr3_length: 14; clone_size: few; d_call: TRBD1; v_call: TRBV6-4; cdr3_aa: CATSPGTGGRGYTF; cdr3_nt: TGTGCCACCAGTCCCGGGACAGGGGGCCGGGGCTACACCTTC
j_call: TRBJ2-7; cdr3_length: 18; clone_size: few; d_call: NA; v_call: TRBV28; cdr3_aa: CASSLRMFYSTSSYEQYF; cdr3_nt: TGTGCCAGCAGTTTAAGGATGTTTTATAGCACAAGCTCCTACGAGCAGTACTTC
j_call: TRBJ2-2; cdr3_length: 13; clone_size: NA; d_call: NA; v_call: TRBV7-2; cdr3_aa: CASSLATSGELFF; cdr3_nt: TGTGCCAGCAGCTTAGCCACTAGCGGGGAGCTGTTTTTT
j_call: TRBJ2-5; cdr3_length: 14; clone_size: NA; d_call: NA; v_call: TRBV11-2; cdr3_aa: CASSPDSPVETQYF; cdr3_nt: TGTGCCAGCAGTCCGGACTCCCCCGTGGAGACCCAGTACTTC
j_call: TRBJ2-7; cdr3_length: 14; clone_size: NA; d_call: TRBD1; v_call: TRBV7-2; cdr3_aa: CASSFPGQSYEQYF; cdr3_nt: TGTGCCAGCAGCTTCCCGGGACAGTCCTACGAGCAGTACTTC
j_call: TRBJ1-2; cdr3_length: 17; clone_size: few; d_call: TRBD1; v_call: TRBV7-8; cdr3_aa: CASSRGTGEVINYGYTF; cdr3_nt: TGTGCCAGCAGCAGGGGGACAGGGGAAGTAATAAACTATGGCTACACCTTC
j_call: TRBJ2-1; cdr3_length: 16; clone_size: NA; d_call: TRBD1; v_call: TRBV4-3; cdr3_aa: CASSFSGTGEAYEQFF; cdr3_nt: TGCGCCAGCAGCTTCTCCGGGACAGGGGAAGCGTATGAGCAGTTCTTC
j_call: TRBJ2-5; cdr3_length: 19; clone_size: NA; d_call: TRBD2; v_call: TRBV28; cdr3_aa: CASSLRFGRTSGRLETQYF; cdr3_nt: TGTGCCAGCAGTTTAAGGTTCGGTAGGACTAGCGGGAGACTAGAGACCCAGTACTTC
j_call: TRBJ1-2; cdr3_length: 13; clone_size: NA; d_call: TRBD1; v_call: TRBV7-3; cdr3_aa: CASSLRQGESYTF; cdr3_nt: TGTGCCAGCAGCTTAAGACAGGGGGAGAGCTACACCTTC
j_call: TRBJ2-3; cdr3_length: 16; clone_size: NA; d_call: TRBD2; v_call: TRBV7-2; cdr3_aa: CASSPRRLAIRDTQYF; cdr3_nt: TGTGCCAGCAGCCCGCGCCGACTAGCGATTAGGGATACGCAGTATTTT
j_call: TRBJ2-5; cdr3_length: 16; clone_size: NA; d_call: TRBD2; v_call: TRBV10-2; cdr3_aa: CASSEAWTSVEETQYF; cdr3_nt: TGCGCCAGCAGTGAAGCGTGGACTAGCGTCGAAGAGACCCAGTACTTC
j_call: TRBJ1-1; cdr3_length: 14; clone_size: NA; d_call: TRBD1; v_call: TRBV7-8; cdr3_aa: CASSLDRGSWEAFF; cdr3_nt: TGTGCCAGCAGCTTGGACAGGGGTAGTTGGGAAGCTTTCTTT
j_call: TRBJ2-1; cdr3_length: 17; clone_size: NA; d_call: TRBD2; v_call: TRBV4-3; cdr3_aa: CASSLAGRAGGLNEQFF; cdr3_nt: TGCGCCAGCAGCCTCGCAGGTCGGGCGGGGGGGCTAAATGAGCAGTTCTTC
j_call: TRBJ2-7; cdr3_length: 15; clone_size: few; d_call: NA; v_call: TRBV4-1; cdr3_aa: CASSLIQGKAYEQYF; cdr3_nt: TGCGCCAGCAGCCTTATCCAGGGGAAGGCCTACGAGCAGTACTTC
j_call: TRBJ2-5; cdr3_length: 13; clone_size: NA; d_call: NA; v_call: TRBV7-2; cdr3_aa: CASSNTRGILQYF; cdr3_nt: TGTGCCAGCAGTAATACGAGGGGGATACTCCAGTACTTC
j_call: TRBJ2-4; cdr3_length: 17; clone_size: few; d_call: TRBD2; v_call: TRBV7-6; cdr3_aa: CASSPGLAGGQQSIQYF; cdr3_nt: TGTGCCAGCAGCCCGGGGCTAGCGGGAGGGCAACAATCAATTCAGTACTTC
j_call: TRBJ2-5; cdr3_length: 16; clone_size: once; d_call: TRBD2; v_call: TRBV7-9; cdr3_aa: CASSLGLAGTQETQYF; cdr3_nt: TGTGCCAGCAGCCTAGGACTAGCGGGAACCCAAGAGACCCAGTACTTC
j_call: TRBJ2-1; cdr3_length: 19; clone_size: NA; d_call: TRBD2; v_call: TRBV15; cdr3_aa: CATSRDGGVSGRSDNEQFF; cdr3_nt: TGTGCCACCAGCAGAGATGGGGGGGTTAGCGGGAGGAGTGACAATGAGCAGTTCTTC
j_call: TRBJ2-1; cdr3_length: 15; clone_size: NA; d_call: NA; v_call: TRBV19; cdr3_aa: CASDTRHSSYNEQFF; cdr3_nt: TGTGCCAGCGACACCCGTCATAGCTCCTACAATGAGCAGTTCTTC
j_call: TRBJ1-1; cdr3_length: 15; clone_size: NA; d_call: NA; v_call: TRBV19; cdr3_aa: CASSSGKGMNTEAFF; cdr3_nt: TGTGCCAGTAGTTCCGGGAAAGGGATGAACACTGAAGCTTTCTTT
j_call: TRBJ2-7; cdr3_length: 16; clone_size: NA; d_call: NA; v_call: TRBV15; cdr3_aa: CATSGMKTGDVYEQYF; cdr3_nt: TGTGCCACCAGCGGCATGAAGACAGGCGATGTCTACGAGCAGTACTTC
j_call: TRBJ2-7; cdr3_length: 15; clone_size: NA; d_call: TRBD2; v_call: TRBV6-1; cdr3_aa: CASTQGTSGVYEQYF; cdr3_nt: TGTGCCAGCACCCAAGGGACTAGCGGGGTCTACGAGCAGTACTTC
j_call: TRBJ1-5; cdr3_length: 14; clone_size: NA; d_call: NA; v_call: TRBV5-5; cdr3_aa: CASSLSPSSGAQHF; cdr3_nt: TGTGCCAGCAGCTTATCACCCTCGTCGGGGGCCCAGCATTTT
j_call: TRBJ2-2; cdr3_length: 15; clone_size: medium-sized; d_call: NA; v_call: TRBV7-2; cdr3_aa: CASSLHRENTGELFF; cdr3_nt: TGTGCCAGCAGCTTACACAGGGAGAACACCGGGGAGCTGTTTTTT
j_call: TRBJ2-7; cdr3_length: 13; clone_size: NA; d_call: TRBD2; v_call: TRBV5-1; cdr3_aa: CASSATGLLEQYF; cdr3_nt: TGCGCCAGCAGCGCAACGGGACTACTGGAGCAGTACTTC
j_call: TRBJ2-3; cdr3_length: 19; clone_size: NA; d_call: TRBD1; v_call: TRBV5-1; cdr3_aa: CASSRGTGGGGVGTDTQYF; cdr3_nt: TGCGCCAGCAGCCGCGGGACAGGGGGCGGAGGCGTAGGCACAGATACGCAGTATTTT
j_call: TRBJ2-1; cdr3_length: 15; clone_size: few; d_call: TRBD2; v_call: TRBV18; cdr3_aa: CASSPKQTGGSEQFF; cdr3_nt: TGTGCCAGCTCACCAAAGCAGACGGGGGGGAGTGAGCAGTTCTTC
j_call: TRBJ2-3; cdr3_length: 15; clone_size: NA; d_call: TRBD1; v_call: TRBV30; cdr3_aa: CAWSARTGAGDTQYF; cdr3_nt: TGTGCCTGGAGTGCGCGGACAGGGGCTGGAGATACGCAGTATTTT
j_call: TRBJ2-6; cdr3_length: 20; clone_size: NA; d_call: NA; v_call: TRBV21-1; cdr3_aa: CASSKGKEGDTHSGANVLTF; cdr3_nt: TGTGCCAGCAGCAAAGGTAAGGAGGGAGATACACACTCTGGGGCCAACGTCCTGACTTTC
j_call: TRBJ2-7; cdr3_length: 16; clone_size: NA; d_call: TRBD1; v_call: TRBV5-8; cdr3_aa: CASSLAGGTGGYEQYF; cdr3_nt: TGTGCCAGCAGCTTGGCGGGGGGGACAGGGGGGTACGAGCAGTACTTC
j_call: TRBJ2-7; cdr3_length: 13; clone_size: few; d_call: TRBD2; v_call: TRBV5-1; cdr3_aa: CASSPGPGGEQYF; cdr3_nt: TGCGCCAGCAGCCCCGGACCGGGAGGCGAGCAGTACTTC
j_call: TRBJ1-2; cdr3_length: 15; clone_size: NA; d_call: TRBD1; v_call: TRBV6-6; cdr3_aa: CASSYLDRENYGYTF; cdr3_nt: TGTGCCAGCAGTTATTTAGACAGGGAGAACTATGGCTACACCTTC
j_call: TRBJ2-5; cdr3_length: 17; clone_size: NA; d_call: TRBD2; v_call: TRBV9; cdr3_aa: CASSVGGSGGSKETQYF; cdr3_nt: TGTGCCAGCAGCGTAGGTGGTAGCGGGGGTTCCAAAGAGACCCAGTACTTC
j_call: TRBJ2-7; cdr3_length: 14; clone_size: few; d_call: NA; v_call: TRBV18; cdr3_aa: CASSPVGTNYEQYF; cdr3_nt: TGTGCCAGCTCACCGGTGGGGACAAACTACGAGCAGTACTTC
j_call: TRBJ2-1; cdr3_length: 14; clone_size: NA; d_call: NA; v_call: TRBV7-6; cdr3_aa: CASSSGGVYNEQFF; cdr3_nt: TGTGCCAGCAGCTCGGGCGGGGTCTACAATGAGCAGTTCTTC
j_call: TRBJ2-7; cdr3_length: 14; clone_size: NA; d_call: NA; v_call: TRBV7-2; cdr3_aa: CASSTQGLSYEQYF; cdr3_nt: TGTGCCAGCAGCACCCAGGGGCTTTCCTACGAGCAGTACTTC
j_call: TRBJ2-5; cdr3_length: 14; clone_size: NA; d_call: NA; v_call: TRBV19; cdr3_aa: CASSVKRGRETQYF; cdr3_nt: TGTGCCAGTAGTGTGAAACGGGGGAGGGAGACCCAGTACTTC
j_call: TRBJ1-1; cdr3_length: 15; clone_size: medium-sized; d_call: TRBD1; v_call: TRBV7-9; cdr3_aa: CASSFQGASNTEAFF; cdr3_nt: TGTGCCAGCAGCTTCCAGGGGGCGTCGAACACTGAAGCTTTCTTT
j_call: TRBJ2-5; cdr3_length: 14; clone_size: NA; d_call: NA; v_call: TRBV28; cdr3_aa: CASSLGQFPETQYF; cdr3_nt: TGTGCCAGCAGTTTAGGACAGTTCCCCGAAACCCAGTACTTC
j_call: TRBJ2-3; cdr3_length: 15; clone_size: few; d_call: TRBD2; v_call: TRBV5-4; cdr3_aa: CASSQTSGRTDTQYF; cdr3_nt: TGTGCCAGCAGCCAGACTAGCGGGAGAACAGATACGCAGTATTTT
j_call: TRBJ2-7; cdr3_length: 14; clone_size: few; d_call: TRBD2; v_call: TRBV6-8; cdr3_aa: CASSYGTRGYEQYF; cdr3_nt: TGTGCCAGCAGTTACGGGACTAGAGGCTACGAGCAGTACTTC
j_call: TRBJ1-4; cdr3_length: 16; clone_size: few; d_call: NA; v_call: TRBV18; cdr3_aa: CASSTRQPASNEKLFF; cdr3_nt: TGTGCCAGCTCTACCAGGCAACCAGCTTCGAATGAAAAACTGTTTTTT
j_call: TRBJ2-1; cdr3_length: 16; clone_size: NA; d_call: TRBD2; v_call: TRBV7-2; cdr3_aa: CASSLLRLADGAEQFF; cdr3_nt: TGTGCCAGCAGCTTACTGAGACTAGCGGACGGGGCTGAGCAGTTCTTC
j_call: TRBJ1-1; cdr3_length: 14; clone_size: NA; d_call: TRBD1; v_call: TRBV6-5; cdr3_aa: CASSYRGPNTEAFF; cdr3_nt: TGTGCCAGCAGTTACAGGGGGCCTAACACTGAAGCTTTCTTT
j_call: TRBJ2-2; cdr3_length: 13; clone_size: NA; d_call: TRBD1; v_call: TRBV6-1; cdr3_aa: CASIRQGGGELFF; cdr3_nt: TGTGCCAGCATTAGACAGGGTGGCGGGGAGCTGTTTTTT
j_call: TRBJ2-7; cdr3_length: 14; clone_size: NA; d_call: NA; v_call: TRBV21-1; cdr3_aa: CASSNRDRVHEQYF; cdr3_nt: TGTGCCAGCAGCAACCGGGACAGGGTGCACGAGCAGTACTTC
j_call: TRBJ2-1; cdr3_length: 17; clone_size: NA; d_call: TRBD2; v_call: TRBV18; cdr3_aa: CASSPLSGGQSYNEQFF; cdr3_nt: TGTGCCAGCTCACCACTTAGCGGGGGCCAAAGTTACAATGAGCAGTTCTTC
j_call: TRBJ1-4; cdr3_length: 19; clone_size: NA; d_call: TRBD1; v_call: TRBV4-1; cdr3_aa: CASSQVSPGGYATNEKLFF; cdr3_nt: TGCGCCAGCAGCCAAGTATCTCCAGGGGGATACGCAACTAATGAAAAACTGTTTTTT
j_call: TRBJ2-5; cdr3_length: 11; clone_size: few; d_call: NA; v_call: TRBV20-1; cdr3_aa: CSRGGRETQYF; cdr3_nt: TGCAGTCGCGGCGGTCGGGAGACCCAGTACTTC
j_call: TRBJ2-3; cdr3_length: 12; clone_size: NA; d_call: NA; v_call: TRBV19; cdr3_aa: CASPPVTDTQYF; cdr3_nt: TGTGCCAGCCCCCCCGTCACAGATACGCAGTATTTT
j_call: TRBJ1-1; cdr3_length: 17; clone_size: NA; d_call: NA; v_call: TRBV4-1; cdr3_aa: CASSQDRHRSGNTEAFF; cdr3_nt: TGCGCCAGCAGCCAAGATCGCCACCGGTCAGGGAACACTGAAGCTTTCTTT
j_call: TRBJ2-2; cdr3_length: 15; clone_size: NA; d_call: NA; v_call: TRBV19; cdr3_aa: CASSIARARAGELFF; cdr3_nt: TGTGCCAGTAGTATTGCCAGGGCTAGAGCCGGGGAGCTGTTTTTT
j_call: TRBJ2-3; cdr3_length: 15; clone_size: NA; d_call: TRBD2; v_call: TRBV4-1; cdr3_aa: CASSQLAGGRDTQYF; cdr3_nt: TGCGCCAGCAGCCAATTAGCGGGGGGGCGAGATACGCAGTATTTT
j_call: TRBJ2-3; cdr3_length: 12; clone_size: few; d_call: NA; v_call: TRBV2; cdr3_aa: CASQAGADTQYF; cdr3_nt: TGTGCCAGTCAGGCAGGGGCAGATACGCAGTATTTT
j_call: TRBJ2-7; cdr3_length: 14; clone_size: NA; d_call: TRBD1; v_call: TRBV6-5; cdr3_aa: CASSTTGVTYEQYF; cdr3_nt: TGTGCCAGCTCAACAACAGGGGTAACCTACGAGCAGTACTTC
j_call: TRBJ1-1; cdr3_length: 13; clone_size: medium-sized; d_call: NA; v_call: TRBV4-2; cdr3_aa: CASSQPGSTEAFF; cdr3_nt: TGTGCCAGCAGCCAGCCTGGCAGCACTGAAGCTTTCTTT
j_call: TRBJ2-1; cdr3_length: 12; clone_size: NA; d_call: TRBD2; v_call: TRBV11-1; cdr3_aa: CASSRNSGEQFF; cdr3_nt: TGTGCCAGCAGCCGAAATAGCGGGGAGCAGTTCTTC